The TCR beta chain described here comes from a study of blood T cell repertoires in COVID-19. At the level of the study: Specimens from acute and convalescent COVID-19 originated in the United States, Italy and Spain.

The CDR3 sequence is 15 residues long. Germline lookup yields CDR1 DFQATT and CDR2 SNEGSKA (reference sequence). Trimming pared 3 bases from V and 7 bases from J, leaving 16 bases between. Per the original data handling: From reference gene primer amplification, estimates of nucleated cell counts were derived. Sequenced by immunoSEQ multiplex PCR; TCRdb stores in-frame clones only, minus some. V and J calls and clone size are those listed in that table; D and trimming were worked out from the DNA. The table lists some 340,000 clones, around 85% of them singletons. This TCR was recovered from a young woman with acute or convalescent COVID-19. V usage is TRBV20-1 and J usage is TRBJ1-6, with no clear D. The specimen sequenced was peripheral blood. The DNA for the CDR3 is TGCAGTGCTAGTGTCGGGTCCACAAAGAATTCACCCCTCCACTTT. Amino acid sequence: CSASVGSTKNSPLHF.